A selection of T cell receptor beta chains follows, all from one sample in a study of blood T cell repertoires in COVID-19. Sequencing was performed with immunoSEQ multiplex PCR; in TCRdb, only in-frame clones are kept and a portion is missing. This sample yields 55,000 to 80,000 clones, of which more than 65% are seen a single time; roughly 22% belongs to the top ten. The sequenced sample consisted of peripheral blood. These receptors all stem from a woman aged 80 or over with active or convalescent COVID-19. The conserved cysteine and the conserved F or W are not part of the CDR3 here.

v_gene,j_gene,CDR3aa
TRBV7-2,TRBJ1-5,ASSLVAQGYSNQPQH
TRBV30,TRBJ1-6,AWGADSYNSPLH
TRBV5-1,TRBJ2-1,ASSPQPGLVPNEQF
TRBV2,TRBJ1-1,ARDSNTEAF
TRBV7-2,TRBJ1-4,ASSPQGEKLF
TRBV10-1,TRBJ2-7,ASSESGQGDEQY
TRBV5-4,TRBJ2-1,ASSFRSGGVNEQF
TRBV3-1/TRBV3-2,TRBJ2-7,ASSQALGGSYEQY
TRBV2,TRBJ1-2,ASSADRVRGYT
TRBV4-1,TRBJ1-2,ASSQGNRDGNGYT
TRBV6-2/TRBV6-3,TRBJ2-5,ASSYQRPQGSETQY
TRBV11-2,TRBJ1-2,ASSLDSGTGIYGYT
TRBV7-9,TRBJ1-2,ASSWQTGMNGYT
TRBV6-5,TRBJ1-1,ASSYSRGTEAF
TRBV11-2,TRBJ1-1,ASSGAGPEAF
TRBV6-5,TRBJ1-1,ASGRQLNTEAF
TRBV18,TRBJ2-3,ASSLSGGPTTDTQY
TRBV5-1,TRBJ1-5,ASSLAGDQPQH
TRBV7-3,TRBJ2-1,ASSLIQGARNEQF
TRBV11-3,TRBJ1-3,ASSLRGRGTGNTIY
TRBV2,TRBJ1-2,ASSGRRAPGGYT
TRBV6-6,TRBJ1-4,ASGTAREKLF
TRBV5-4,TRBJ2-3,ASSFTFSGGETDTQY
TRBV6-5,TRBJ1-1,ASSSFDRARLAF
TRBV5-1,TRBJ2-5,ASSLNTGGQETQY
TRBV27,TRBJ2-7,ASSPRQGRPYEQY
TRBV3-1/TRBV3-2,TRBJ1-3,ASSPRVYRDGGNTIY
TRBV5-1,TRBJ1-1,ASSFDQSRGAF
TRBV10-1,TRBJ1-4,ASSSWQVSDEKLF
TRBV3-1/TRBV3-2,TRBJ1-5,ASSQAYSRNQPQH
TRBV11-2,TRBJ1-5,ASSFLTELSNQPQH
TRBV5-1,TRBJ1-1,ASSLATGRYKNTEAF
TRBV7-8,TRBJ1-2,ASSSARTGRGYT
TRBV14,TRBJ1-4,ASSQGTVIEKLF
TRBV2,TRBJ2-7,ASRRDSYEQY
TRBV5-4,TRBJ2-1,ASSYGTGAFGNEQF
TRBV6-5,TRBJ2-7,ASREMKRSYEQY
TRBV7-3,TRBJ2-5,ASSSGTSEETQY
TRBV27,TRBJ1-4,ASSFSYATNEKLF